This TCR beta chain was identified in a study of OX40 agonist ivuxolimab in advanced cancers. Study as a whole: Partial responses, seen in three patients, involved one hepatocellular carcinoma and two cutaneous melanomas.

Assay used: immunoSEQ multiplex PCR; TCRdb lists only in-frame clones, some missing. The table lists about 54,000 clones, about 90% of them singletons. The timepoints at which blood was sampled were baseline, cycle 4 day 1, and cycle 7 day 1. Here the sequenced sample was CD4+ or CD8+ T cells sorted from blood, taken in a trial of the OX40 agonist ivuxolimab. This sequence was found in an adult with an advanced solid tumor such as melanoma, head and neck, liver or kidney cancer.

The CDR3 here is CSVRLAGDRQFF. In DNA form, the CDR3 reads TGCAGCGTCCGCCTAGCGGGAGATAGGCAGTTCTTC. The chain joins TRBV29-1 to TRBJ2-1; TRBD2 agrees at 10 bases. Trimming cost V 6 bases and J 12 bases; bases outside gene matches: 8. The CDR3 sequence is 12 residues long. CDR1 is SQVTM, CDR2 ANQGSEA, per germline.